The rows below give T cell receptor beta chains drawn from one sample of a study of T cells after yellow fever vaccination. TCRdb reprocessed the 5' RACE reads with MiXCR, giving one entry per CDR3 protein. The top ten hold approximately 15% of the sample, which has some 670,000 distinct CDR3 sequences, roughly an eighth seen once. Sequenced here: PBMCs, sampled on the day of the yellow fever booster vaccination. The receptor set was obtained from a man younger than 45 who received the YFV17D yellow fever vaccine. CDR3s include the opening cysteine and the closing phenylalanine or tryptophan. D genes are given only for firm matches. The size entry is marked missing in some rows and otherwise reads once, few, many or a size class.

>TRBD2|few|TRBV19|TRBJ2-2
TGTGCCAGTAGTATCCGGACTAGCGGGAACGCGAACACCGGGGAGCTGTTTTTT
CASSIRTSGNANTGELFF
>.|few|TRBV5-1|TRBJ2-7
TGCGCCAGCAGCCTACTAACCCAAGGCTACGAGCAGTACTTC
CASSLLTQGYEQYF
>TRBD2|many|TRBV20-1|TRBJ2-2
TGCAGTGCAATTAGCGGGACGGCGGCCGGGGAGCTGTTTTTT
CSAISGTAAGELFF
>.|.|TRBV28|TRBJ2-1
TGTGCCAGCAGTTTTGAGCTGGGTTATTACAATGAGCAGTTCTTC
CASSFELGYYNEQFF
>.|.|TRBV7-2|TRBJ2-1
TGTGCCAGCACCCCTCCGGGTAACTATGAGCAGTTCTTC
CASTPPGNYEQFF
>TRBD2|few|TRBV30|TRBJ2-1
TGTGCCTGGAGCTATGGACTAGCGGGAGTGGGGGAGCAGTTCTTC
CAWSYGLAGVGEQFF
>.|.|TRBV25-1|TRBJ2-5
TGTGCCAGCAGTGAAGGACTTACGTACCAAGAGACCCAGTACTTC
CASSEGLTYQETQYF
>TRBD2|few|TRBV20-1|TRBJ2-7
TGCAGTGCACGAACCGACAGCGGGAGGGCCGTTCACGAGCAGTACTTC
CSARTDSGRAVHEQYF
>.|.|TRBV2|TRBJ1-4
TGTGCCAGCATAAGGGCGCCGAATGAAAAACTGTTTTTT
CASIRAPNEKLFF
>.|.|TRBV5-6|TRBJ2-7
TGTGCCAGCAGCCCTCGGTCGGCGTTCTACGAGCAGTACTTC
CASSPRSAFYEQYF
>.|.|TRBV5-6|TRBJ2-1
TGTGCCAGCACCGAATCCGGGGGCTTCAACAATGAGCAGTTCTTC
CASTESGGFNNEQFF
>.|.|TRBV14|TRBJ2-1
TGTGCCAGCAGCCCGGGGGACCTCATCCTACGGGACAATGAGCAGTTCTTC
CASSPGDLILRDNEQFF
>.|few|TRBV27|TRBJ2-5
TGTGCCAGCAGTTTATCATCCTTCCTGGAGGCCCAGTACTTC
CASSLSSFLEAQYF
>TRBD2|.|TRBV27|TRBJ2-7
TGTGCCAGCAGTGGACTAGCGGGAGGTTCCTCACCGCAGTACTTC
CASSGLAGGSSPQYF
>.|.|TRBV6-1|TRBJ1-5
TGTGCCAGCAGACCTGGGTGGGGGAGCAATCAGCCCCAGCATTTT
CASRPGWGSNQPQHF
>.|few|TRBV30|TRBJ2-3
TGTGCCTGGAGTGACCCCCTGGGTGGAGGCCTAGATACGCAGTATTTT
CAWSDPLGGGLDTQYF
>.|few|TRBV25-1|TRBJ1-1
TGTGCCAGCAGTGAGCCCCCGACCTTT
CASSEPPTF
>.|few|TRBV20-1|TRBJ2-3
TGCAGTGCTAGAGTAGGCCCCACAGATACGCAGTATTTT
CSARVGPTDTQYF
>TRBD2|few|TRBV14|TRBJ2-1
TGTGCCAGCAGCCAAGTGACTAGCGGGACTTACAATGAGCAGTTCTTC
CASSQVTSGTYNEQFF
>TRBD2|few|TRBV29-1|TRBJ2-2
TGCAGCGTTCCCGGAACTGGCGGGAGCCATTCCGGGGAGCTGTTTTTT
CSVPGTGGSHSGELFF
>TRBD1|few|TRBV13|TRBJ2-5
TGTGCCAGCAGCTTATTCGCAGGGGGCGAGGTAGAGACCCAGTACTTC
CASSLFAGGEVETQYF
>.|.|TRBV10-3|TRBJ2-7
TGTGCCATCAGTGGATCCCTCGAGCAGTACTTC
CAISGSLEQYF
>TRBD2|few|TRBV6-2/TRBV6-3|TRBJ2-3
TGTGCCAGCAGTTACCTTGGGGAGGGCCAAGATACGCAGTATTTT
CASSYLGEGQDTQYF
>.|.|TRBV20-1|TRBJ2-1
TGCAGTGCGACCTCGAGGGGCTGGCAGTTCTTC
CSATSRGWQFF
>.|many|TRBV28|TRBJ2-3
TGTGCCAGCAGTTTAGCGGGCTTGAGGGCAGATACGCAGTATTTT
CASSLAGLRADTQYF
>TRBD2|few|TRBV3-1|TRBJ2-7
TGTGCCAGCAGCCACCTCGATCGGACTAGCGAGACCTACGAGCAGTACTTC
CASSHLDRTSETYEQYF
>.|.|TRBV15|TRBJ2-7
TGTGCCACCAGCAGAGATTGGGCTGACGAGCAGTACTTC
CATSRDWADEQYF
>TRBD2|many|TRBV29-1|TRBJ2-7
TGCAGCGTAGTAGCGGGAGGGCCTTACGAGCAGTACTTC
CSVVAGGPYEQYF
>TRBD2|.|TRBV15|TRBJ2-7
TGTGCCACCAGCAGAACCGGACTAGCGGGAGGATACGAGCAGTACTTC
CATSRTGLAGGYEQYF
>TRBD1|.|TRBV19|TRBJ2-7
TGTGCCACCAGAAGGGACAGGACCTACGAGCAGTACTTC
CATRRDRTYEQYF
>.|few|TRBV4-3|TRBJ1-1
TGCGCCAGCAGCCGGGCCCATAACGGTTTTGAAGCTTTCTTT
CASSRAHNGFEAFF
>TRBD2|.|TRBV10-3|TRBJ2-1
TGTGCCATCGGGACTAGCGGCACATACAATGAGCAGTTCTTC
CAIGTSGTYNEQFF
>.|few|TRBV5-1|TRBJ1-5
TGCGCCAGTTCCCCGGGGGGGAGAGATCAGCCCCAGCATTTT
CASSPGGRDQPQHF
>.|few|TRBV7-9|TRBJ1-1
TGTGCCAGCAGCTTCGCCGGAACGAACACTGAAGCTTTCTTT
CASSFAGTNTEAFF
>.|few|TRBV29-1|TRBJ2-2
TGCAGCGTTGAAGACTCCGGGGAGCTGTTTTTT
CSVEDSGELFF
>.|.|TRBV5-6|TRBJ1-2
TGTGCCAGCAGCTTGCGGGGTCCACGCGGCTACACCTTC
CASSLRGPRGYTF
>TRBD2|.|TRBV7-2|TRBJ2-5
TGTGCCAGCAGCTTAGAAGCTAGCGGGTTACAAGAGACCCAGTACTTC
CASSLEASGLQETQYF
>TRBD2|few|TRBV12-3/TRBV12-4|TRBJ2-1
TGTGCCAGCAGTTTGTCTAGCGGGAGCTTGGATGAGCAGTTCTTC
CASSLSSGSLDEQFF
>.|.|TRBV7-6|TRBJ2-7
TGTGCCAGCAGCCCCGACGACGGGGGCGACGAGCAGTACTTC
CASSPDDGGDEQYF
>TRBD1|few|TRBV20-1|TRBJ2-5
TGCAGTGCTCCAGACAGGGGAAGAGGAGAGACCCAGTACTTC
CSAPDRGRGETQYF
>TRBD2|.|TRBV7-2|TRBJ2-2
TGTGCCAGCAGACCCCGGACTAGCGGGATAGGCTGGGAGCTGTTTTTT
CASRPRTSGIGWELFF
>TRBD1|.|TRBV6-2/TRBV6-3|TRBJ2-7
TGTGCCAGCCGCGACAGGGTTTCCGAGCAGTACTTC
CASRDRVSEQYF
>.|many|TRBV20-1|TRBJ2-3
TGCAGTGCTCGCACAAGCACAGATACGCAGTATTTT
CSARTSTDTQYF
>TRBD2|few|TRBV6-2/TRBV6-3|TRBJ2-1
TGTGCCAGCAGTTCCGGACTAGCGGACTTTTCTGAGCAGTTCTTC
CASSSGLADFSEQFF
>.|few|TRBV20-1|TRBJ2-7
TGCAGTGCTCGGTCCGTGCGCGACGAGCAGTACTTC
CSARSVRDEQYF